The source of this T cell receptor beta chain is a study of blood T cell repertoires in COVID-19. The wider study: COVID-19 samples from acute and convalescent phases originated in the United States, Italy and Spain.

The CDR3 contains 14 residues. V lost 4 bases, J lost 3 bases, and 12 bases lay in between. Germline V gene sequence: CDR1 LNHDA, CDR2 SQIVND (reference sequence). Original handling: Amplifying reference gene primers gave estimates of nucleated cell counts. Clones were read by immunoSEQ multiplex PCR, and TCRdb kept only the in-frame ones, dropping some. V and J calls and clone size are those listed in that table; D and trimming were worked out from the DNA. This sample has roughly 79,000 clones, with approximately 80% found just once. V is TRBV19 and J is TRBJ1-2; possibly TRBD1 for D (5 bases). Input material: peripheral blood. The origin of this receptor is a man in his sixties with active or convalescent COVID-19. The CDR3 region is CASSKQERDYGYTF. DNA for the CDR3: TGTGCCAGTAGTAAACAGGAGCGTGACTATGGCTACACCTTC.